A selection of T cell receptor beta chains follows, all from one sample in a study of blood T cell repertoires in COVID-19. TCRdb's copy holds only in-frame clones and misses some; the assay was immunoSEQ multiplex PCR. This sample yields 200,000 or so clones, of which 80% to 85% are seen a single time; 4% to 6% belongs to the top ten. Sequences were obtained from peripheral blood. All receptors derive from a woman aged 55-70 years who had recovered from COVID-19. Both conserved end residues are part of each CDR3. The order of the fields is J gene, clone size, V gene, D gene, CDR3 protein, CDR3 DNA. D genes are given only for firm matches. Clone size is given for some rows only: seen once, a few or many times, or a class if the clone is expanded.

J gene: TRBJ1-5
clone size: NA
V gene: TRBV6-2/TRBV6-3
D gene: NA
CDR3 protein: CASSYSGWSGQPQHF
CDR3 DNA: TGTGCCAGCAGTTACTCCGGGTGGTCGGGACAGCCCCAGCATTTT

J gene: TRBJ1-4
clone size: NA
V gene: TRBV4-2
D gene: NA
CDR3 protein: CASSQDRTGGEKLFF
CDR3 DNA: TGTGCCAGCAGCCAAGATAGGACTGGAGGTGAAAAACTGTTTTTT

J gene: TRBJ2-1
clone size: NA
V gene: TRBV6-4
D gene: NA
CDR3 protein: CASSEGGGTYNEQFF
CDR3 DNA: TGTGCCAGCAGTGAGGGGGGGGGCACCTACAATGAGCAGTTCTTC

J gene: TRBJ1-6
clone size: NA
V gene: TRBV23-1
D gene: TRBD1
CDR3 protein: CASSQGQVNAGDSPLHF
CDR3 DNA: TGCGCCAGCAGTCAGGGACAGGTAAATGCGGGAGATTCACCCCTCCACTTT

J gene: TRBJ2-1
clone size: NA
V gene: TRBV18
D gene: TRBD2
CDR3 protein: CASSQRGGYNEQFF
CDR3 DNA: TGTGCCAGCTCCCAGCGGGGGGGGTACAATGAGCAGTTCTTC

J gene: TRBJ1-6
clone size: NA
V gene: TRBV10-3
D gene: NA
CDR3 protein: CAHGVQNSPLHF
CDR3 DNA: TGTGCCCACGGGGTTCAGAATTCACCCCTCCACTTT

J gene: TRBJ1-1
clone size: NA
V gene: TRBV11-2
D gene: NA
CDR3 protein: CASSYVRDTEAFF
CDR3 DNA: TGTGCCAGCAGCTACGTCAGGGACACTGAAGCTTTCTTT

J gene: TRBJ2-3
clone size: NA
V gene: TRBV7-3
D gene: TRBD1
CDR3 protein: CASSGQGAIDTQYF
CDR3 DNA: TGTGCCAGCAGCGGACAGGGGGCTATAGATACGCAGTATTTT

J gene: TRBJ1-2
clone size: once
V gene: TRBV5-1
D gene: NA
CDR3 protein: CASSLDVGGDGYTF
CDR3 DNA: TGCGCCAGCAGCCTGGATGTTGGCGGTGATGGCTACACCTTC

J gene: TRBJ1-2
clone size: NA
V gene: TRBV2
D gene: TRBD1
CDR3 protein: CASSEGTGGLNGYTF
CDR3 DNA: TGTGCCAGCAGTGAAGGGACAGGGGGCCTTAATGGCTACACCTTC

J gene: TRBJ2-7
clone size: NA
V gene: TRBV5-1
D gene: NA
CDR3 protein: CASSLVGQRYEQYF
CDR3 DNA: TGCGCCAGCAGCTTGGTAGGACAACGCTACGAGCAGTACTTC

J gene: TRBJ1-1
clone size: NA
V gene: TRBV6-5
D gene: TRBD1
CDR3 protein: CASSRTGLGGTEAFF
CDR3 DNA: TGTGCCAGCAGTCGGACAGGACTTGGGGGGACTGAAGCTTTCTTT

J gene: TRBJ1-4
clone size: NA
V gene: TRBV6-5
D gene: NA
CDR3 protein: CASRQAGTSSEKLFF
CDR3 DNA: TGTGCCAGCAGGCAAGCGGGTACTTCAAGTGAAAAACTGTTTTTT

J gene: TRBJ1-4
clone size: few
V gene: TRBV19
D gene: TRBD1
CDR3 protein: CAAGTGFEKLFF
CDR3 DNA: TGTGCAGCCGGGACAGGGTTCGAAAAACTGTTTTTT

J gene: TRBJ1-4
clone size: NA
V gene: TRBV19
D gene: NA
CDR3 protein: CASRRNAEGKLFF
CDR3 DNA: TGTGCCAGTAGGAGGAATGCCGAGGGAAAACTGTTTTTT

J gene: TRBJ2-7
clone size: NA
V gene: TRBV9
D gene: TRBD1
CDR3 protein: CASSAGTGGNEQYF
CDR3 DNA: TGTGCCAGCAGCGCCGGGACAGGGGGCAACGAGCAGTACTTC

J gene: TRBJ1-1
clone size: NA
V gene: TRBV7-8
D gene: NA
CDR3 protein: CASSLSQGELGTEAFF
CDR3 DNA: TGTGCCAGCAGCTTATCACAGGGTGAGTTGGGCACTGAAGCTTTCTTT

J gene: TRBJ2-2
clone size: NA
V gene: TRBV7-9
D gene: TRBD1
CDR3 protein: CASSLYTGVTGELFF
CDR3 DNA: TGTGCCAGCAGCTTATACACAGGGGTTACCGGGGAGCTGTTTTTT

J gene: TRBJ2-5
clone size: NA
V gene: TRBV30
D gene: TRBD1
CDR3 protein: CAWNRQGAQGETQYF
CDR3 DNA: TGTGCCTGGAACCGACAGGGGGCGCAGGGGGAGACCCAGTACTTC

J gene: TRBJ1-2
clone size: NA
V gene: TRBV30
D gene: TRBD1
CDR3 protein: CAWRVIRGMNYGYTF
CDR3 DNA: TGTGCCTGGAGGGTAATCAGGGGGATGAACTATGGCTACACCTTC

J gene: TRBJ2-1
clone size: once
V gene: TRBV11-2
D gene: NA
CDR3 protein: CASSLQRSSYNEQFF
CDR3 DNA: TGTGCCAGCAGCTTACAGCGTAGCTCCTACAATGAGCAGTTCTTC

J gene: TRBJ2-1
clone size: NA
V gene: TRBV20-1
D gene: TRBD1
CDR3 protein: CSASKGAVWDEQFF
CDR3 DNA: TGCAGTGCTAGTAAGGGGGCGGTGTGGGATGAGCAGTTCTTC

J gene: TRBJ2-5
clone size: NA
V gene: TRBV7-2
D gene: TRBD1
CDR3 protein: CASSLFRGETQYF
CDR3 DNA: TGTGCCAGCAGCTTATTCAGGGGGGAGACCCAGTACTTC

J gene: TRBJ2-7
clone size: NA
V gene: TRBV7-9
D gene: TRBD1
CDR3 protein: CASSRGPPYEQYF
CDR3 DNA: TGTGCCAGCTCCAGGGGGCCACCCTACGAGCAGTACTTC

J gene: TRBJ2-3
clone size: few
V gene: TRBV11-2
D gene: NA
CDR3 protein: CASSLDLTGSADTQYF
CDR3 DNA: TGTGCCAGCAGCTTAGATCTAACAGGGTCCGCAGATACGCAGTATTTT

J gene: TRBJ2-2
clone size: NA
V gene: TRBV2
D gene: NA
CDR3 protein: CASSELGAGTGELFF
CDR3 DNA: TGTGCCAGCAGTGAATTGGGGGCTGGAACCGGGGAGCTGTTTTTT

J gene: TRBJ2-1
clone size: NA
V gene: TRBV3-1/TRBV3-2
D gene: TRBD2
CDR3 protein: CASSQASGGARSYNEQFF
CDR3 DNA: TGTGCCAGCAGCCAAGCTAGCGGGGGGGCTAGATCCTACAATGAGCAGTTCTTC